These 18 T cell receptor beta chains were sequenced from one sample in a study of identical twins. TCRdb re-called the 5' RACE reads with MiXCR, one entry per CDR3 protein. The repertoire consists of fewer than 250,000 distinct CDR3 sequences, with over 8% occurring once and the leading ten covering 5.1%. Sequencing was performed on memory (CD45RO+) T cells sorted from blood. The receptors come from a woman between 18 and 29 years old in good health.

This clonotype was found many times. This rearrangement joins TRBV20-1 to TRBJ2-5, with TRBD2 matching 10 bases. Per germline, CDR1 DFQATT and CDR2 SNEGSKA (reference sequence). Trimming cost V 0 bases and J 4 bases; bases outside gene matches: 8. The CDR3 extends over 16 amino acids. CDR3 region: CSARDRLAGVIETQYF. In DNA form, the CDR3 reads TGCAGTGCTAGAGATCGCCTAGCGGGAGTGATAGAGACCCAGTACTTC.

This clonotype turned up a few times. The V and J genes are TRBV6-4 and TRBJ2-6; 8 positions agree with TRBD1. Germline lookup yields CDR1 MRHNA and CDR2 SNTAGT. V was clipped by 7 bases and J by 2 bases; unmatched bases: 13. There are 18 residues in the CDR3. CDR3 bases: TGTGCCAGCATTGAAGTCGACAGGGGACCTCCTGGGGCCAACGTCCTGACTTTC. Protein product: CASIEVDRGPPGANVLTF.

The rearrangement links TRBV9 to TRBJ2-7; D uncertain. With 0 bases removed from V and 9 bases from J, the gap between germline ends came to 16 bases. This CDR3 spans 14 amino acids. Germline CDR1 reads SGDLS; CDR2 reads YYNGEE. The CDR3 region is CASSVAPEKEPQYF. Here the CDR3 DNA reads TGTGCCAGCAGCGTAGCCCCCGAAAAAGAGCCGCAGTACTTC.

This clonotype has just a few counts. The rearrangement links TRBV7-9 to TRBJ2-1; a possible D gene is TRBD2 (6 bases). CDR1 SEHNR and CDR2 FQNEAQ come from the germline V gene (reference sequence). The germline V and J ends were trimmed by 7 bases and 9 bases, with 16 bases remaining between them. This CDR3 is built from 13 residues. The CDR3, as DNA: TGTGCCAGCACCGGGGGAGGTCGGGGTGAGCAGTTCTTC. Encoded protein: CASTGGGRGEQFF.

This clonotype was counted between two and nine times. The chain joins TRBV18 to TRBJ2-7; D possibly corresponds to TRBD2 (6 bases). The germline V gene encodes CDR1 KGHSH and CDR2 LQKENI. This CDR3 has 14 residues. V lost 6 bases and J 7 bases, leaving 19 bases between the germline ends. For the CDR3, the DNA is TGTGCCAGCTCCCGGTGGGAGGCTCGTGGGGAGCAGTACTTC. Protein product: CASSRWEARGEQYF.

This clonotype showed up many times. The chain couples TRBV4-2 to TRBJ1-2, with a tentative D call TRBD1 (6 bases). The germline V and J ends were trimmed by 3 bases and 0 bases, with 11 bases remaining between them. Per germline, CDR1 LGHNA and CDR2 YNFKEQ. The CDR3 sequence is 15 residues long. CDR3 protein: CASSHEQGANYGYTF. For the CDR3, the DNA is TGTGCCAGCAGCCATGAACAGGGAGCTAACTATGGCTACACCTTC.

There are many counts of this clonotype. The rearrangement joins TRBV20-1 to TRBJ1-2; D is undetermined. The CDR3 extends over 13 amino acids. Trimming shortened V by 5 bases and J by 5 bases, and 15 bases separated the two germline ends. Germline V gene sequence: CDR1 DFQATT, CDR2 SNEGSKA (reference sequence). The CDR3: CSALELREYGYTF. The CDR3 DNA reads TGCAGTGCTCTCGAGTTAAGGGAATATGGCTACACCTTC.

The CDR3 DNA reads as TGTGCCAGCAGCCAACAGGGGGCTGGGGCCAACGTCCTGACTTTC. Translated: CASSQQGAGANVLTF. The chain couples TRBV14 to TRBJ2-6; 7 bases agree with TRBD1. Germline V CDR1 and CDR2: SGHDN, FVKESK. V lost 2 bases to trimming and J lost 2 bases; unmatched junction nucleotides: 0. CDR3 size: 15 residues.

This clonotype showed up many times. This chain uses TRBV5-6 with TRBJ2-4, with a possible D match to TRBD1 (6 bases). Between the trimmed V and J ends, which lost 4 bases and 6 bases, there was a span of 14 bases. Germline V gene data show CDR1 as SGHDT and CDR2 as YYEEEE. CDR3 length: 14 amino acids. CDR3 sequence reads: CASSRAGVGNIQYF. CDR3 nucleotides: TGTGCCAGCAGCCGTGCAGGGGTCGGAAACATTCAGTACTTC.

This clonotype was recorded only once. CDR3 sequence reads: CASSLMTGNTGELFF. In DNA form, the CDR3 reads TGTGCCAGCAGCTTGATGACAGGGAACACCGGGGAGCTGTTTTTT. The chain links TRBV7-3 to TRBJ2-2; possible D gene TRBD1, 6 bases. The germline CDR1 and CDR2 sequences are SGHTA and FQGTGA. This CDR3 contains 15 residues. V was shortened by 3 bases and J by 1 base, with 9 bases between the two germline ends.

This clonotype turned up a few times. The V gene is TRBV7-2, the J gene TRBJ2-3; unclear D gene. The germline gives CDR1 SGHTA, CDR2 FQGNSA. V lost 1 base and J 2 bases, leaving 10 bases between the germline ends. The CDR3 has 15 residues. CDR3 in DNA: TGTGCCAGCAGCTTAGGCGCCATCTTCACAGATACGCAGTATTTT. Its protein product is CASSLGAIFTDTQYF.

This clonotype has just a few counts. The genes are TRBV20-1 and TRBJ2-7; 7 bases fit TRBD2. The CDR3 consists of 14 residues. Germline CDR1 reads DFQATT; CDR2 reads SNEGSKA (reference sequence). The V segment lost 6 bases and the J segment 2 bases; nucleotides outside the gene matches: 10. DNA for the CDR3: TGCAGTGCAAACCCTCCCGGACTAGCCTACGAGCAGTACTTC. Its protein product is CSANPPGLAYEQYF.

This clonotype was picked up many times. The chain combines TRBV7-3 with TRBJ2-1; 8 bases align to TRBD2. The CDR3 runs to 13 residues. The junction had 2 bases not matched to a gene; V was cut back by 4 bases and J by 6 bases. CDR1 and CDR2 (germline): SGHTA, FQGTGA. The CDR3 is CASSSGLANEQFF. CDR3 DNA sequence: TGTGCCAGCAGCTCCGGACTAGCCAATGAGCAGTTCTTC.

The CDR3 DNA reads TGTGCCAGCAGCGTATGGACTAGTACTTTTGCCGAGCAGTACTTC. Translating gives CASSVWTSTFAEQYF. This chain links TRBV11-2 with TRBJ2-7; 7 bases are shared with TRBD2. V lost 5 bases, J lost 6 bases, and 13 bases stayed unmatched. The length of the CDR3 is 15 residues. Per the germline V gene, CDR1 is SGHAT and CDR2 is FQNNGV.

This clonotype was seen a handful of times. The rearrangement links TRBV5-1 to TRBJ2-7, with TRBD2 as a possible D gene (6 bases). CDR1 and CDR2 from the germline V gene are SGHRS and YFSETQ. The CDR3 is made up of 15 amino acids. V lost 0 bases and J 2 bases, leaving 12 bases between the germline ends. The CDR3 region has the DNA TGCGCCAGCAGCTTGGGCAGCGGGTTTACCTACGAGCAGTACTTC. Translated, it gives CASSLGSGFTYEQYF. Full variable domain (rest looked up from reference TRBV5-1 and TRBJ2-7): KAGVTQTPRYLIKTRGQQVTLSCSPISGHRSVSWYQQTPGQGLQFLFEYFSETQRNKGNFPGRFSGRQFSNSRSEMNVSTLELGDSALYLCASSLGSGFTYEQYFGPGTRLTVT.

This clonotype was counted between two and nine times. This chain joins TRBV5-1 and TRBJ2-5; the D gene is possibly TRBD2 (5 bases). Germline lookup yields CDR1 SGHRS and CDR2 YFSETQ. V dropped 2 bases and J dropped 0 bases, with 8 bases sitting between them. The CDR3 totals 14 residues. CDR3 in DNA: TGCGCCAGCAGCTTTGGAGGCAACCAAGAGACCCAGTACTTC. Residues: CASSFGGNQETQYF.

The chain uses TRBV7-9 and TRBJ1-6; TRBD1 might be the D (5 bases). V gave up 3 bases and J gave up 11 bases, with 14 bases separating them. The CDR3 length is 14 residues. Per germline, CDR1 SEHNR and CDR2 FQNEAQ (reference sequence). The CDR3 nucleotides read TGTGCCAGCAGCTTGCAGCGGGGAGGGGCACCCCTCCACTTT. Translation: CASSLQRGGAPLHF.

This clonotype was counted between two and nine times. The chain combines TRBV28 with TRBJ1-1; no firm D call. The CDR3 is made up of 14 amino acids. Trimming took 5 bases from V and 4 from J, leaving 14 bases between them. CDR1 MDHEN and CDR2 SYDVKM come from the germline V gene. The CDR3 spells CASSPPQSGTEAFF. The CDR3 DNA is TGTGCCAGCAGTCCACCCCAATCGGGCACTGAAGCTTTCTTT.